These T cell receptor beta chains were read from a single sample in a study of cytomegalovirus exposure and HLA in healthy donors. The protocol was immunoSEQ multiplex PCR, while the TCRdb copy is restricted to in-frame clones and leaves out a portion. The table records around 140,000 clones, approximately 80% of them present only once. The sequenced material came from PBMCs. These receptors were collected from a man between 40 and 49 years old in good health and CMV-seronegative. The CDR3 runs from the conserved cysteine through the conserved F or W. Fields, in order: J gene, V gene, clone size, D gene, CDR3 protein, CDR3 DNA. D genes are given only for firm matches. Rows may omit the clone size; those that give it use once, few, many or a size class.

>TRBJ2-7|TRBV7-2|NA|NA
CASSWRTESYEQYF
TGTGCCAGCAGCTGGAGGACGGAGTCCTACGAGCAGTACTTC
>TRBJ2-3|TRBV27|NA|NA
CASSSGTLNTDTQYF
TGTGCCAGCAGTTCGGGGACTCTTAACACAGATACGCAGTATTTT
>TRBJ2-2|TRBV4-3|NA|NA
CASSRVWPVVGVKNTGELFF
TGCGCCAGCAGCCGAGTCTGGCCCGTGGTAGGAGTAAAAAACACCGGGGAGCTGTTTTTT
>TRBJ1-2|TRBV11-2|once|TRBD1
CASSARTGDYGYTF
TGTGCCAGCAGCGCCCGGACAGGGGACTATGGCTACACCTTC
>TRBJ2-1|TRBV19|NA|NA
CASRGSGGLLVNEQFF
TGTGCCAGTAGGGGTTCTGGGGGGTTATTAGTCAATGAGCAGTTCTTC
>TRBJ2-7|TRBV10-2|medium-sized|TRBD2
CASSDSQAGGYEQYF
TGCGCCAGCAGTGACTCCCAAGCGGGGGGATACGAGCAGTACTTC
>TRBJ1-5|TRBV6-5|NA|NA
CASSYSGGSNQPQHF
TGTGCCAGCAGTTACTCGGGAGGGAGCAATCAGCCCCAGCATTTT
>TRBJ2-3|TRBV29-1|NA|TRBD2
CSVTPRGLAADTQYF
TGCAGCGTCACCCCCAGGGGACTAGCGGCAGATACGCAGTATTTT
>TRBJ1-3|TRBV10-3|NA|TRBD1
CAISEPYRGSGNTIYF
TGTGCCATCAGTGAACCTTACAGGGGATCTGGAAACACCATATATTTT
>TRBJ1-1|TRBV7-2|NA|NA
CASKTSGVNTEAFF
TGTGCCAGCAAAACCTCAGGTGTGAACACTGAAGCTTTCTTT
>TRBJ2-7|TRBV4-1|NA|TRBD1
CASSQIAGTGGPEQYF
TGCGCCAGCAGCCAAATAGCCGGGACAGGGGGCCCCGAGCAGTACTTC
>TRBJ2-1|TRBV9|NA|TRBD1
CASSVDPRDRRGDEQFF
TGTGCCAGCAGCGTAGACCCCCGGGACAGGAGGGGGGATGAGCAGTTCTTC
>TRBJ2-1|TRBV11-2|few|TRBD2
CASGKLASGSYNEQFF
TGTGCCAGCGGAAAATTGGCTAGCGGCTCCTACAATGAGCAGTTCTTC
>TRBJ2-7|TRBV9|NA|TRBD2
CASSRRESSYEQYF
TGTGCCAGCAGCCGGCGGGAGTCCTCCTACGAGCAGTACTTC
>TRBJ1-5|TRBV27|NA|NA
CASSPTGGPSGQPQHF
TGTGCCAGCAGTCCAACCGGGGGTCCAAGCGGGCAGCCCCAGCATTTT
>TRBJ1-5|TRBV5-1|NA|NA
CASSLEGGNQPQHF
TGCGCCAGCAGCTTGGAGGGAGGCAATCAGCCCCAGCATTTT
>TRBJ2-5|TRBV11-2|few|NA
CASSALLAHQETQYF
TGTGCCAGCAGCGCTTTATTAGCTCATCAAGAGACCCAGTACTTC
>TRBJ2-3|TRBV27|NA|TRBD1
CASSKSGTGPRYTQYF
TGTGCCAGCAGTAAAAGCGGGACAGGGCCCAGGTATACGCAGTATTTT
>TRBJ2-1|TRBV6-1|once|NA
CASSPRGYNEQFF
TGTGCCAGCAGTCCTAGGGGGTACAATGAGCAGTTCTTC
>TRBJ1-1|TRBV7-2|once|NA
CASSFRGGAEAFF
TGTGCCAGCAGCTTTAGGGGGGGGGCAGAAGCTTTCTTT
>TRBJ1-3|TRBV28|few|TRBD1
CASSYQGARGNTIYF
TGTGCCAGCAGCTATCAGGGGGCGCGAGGAAACACCATATATTTT
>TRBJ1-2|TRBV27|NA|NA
CASSPSVVYGYTF
TGTGCCAGCAGCCCCTCGGTAGTCTATGGCTACACCTTC
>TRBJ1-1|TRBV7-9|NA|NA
CASNPLRDNGMNTEAFF
TGTGCCAGCAACCCTCTCCGGGACAACGGCATGAACACTGAAGCTTTCTTT
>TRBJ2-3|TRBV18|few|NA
CASSPPLGEEPTDTQYF
TGTGCCAGCTCACCACCGCTGGGGGAGGAACCCACAGATACGCAGTATTTT
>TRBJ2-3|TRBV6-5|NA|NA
CASSQPGHTGFAQYF
TGTGCCAGCAGCCAACCGGGACACACAGGGTTTGCGCAGTATTTT
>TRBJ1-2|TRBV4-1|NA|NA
CASSQGAGALTGYGYTF
TGCGCCAGCAGCCAAGGGGCAGGGGCCTTGACTGGCTATGGCTACACCTTC
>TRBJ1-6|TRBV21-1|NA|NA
CASSTRGTSPLHF
TGTGCCAGCAGCACAAGGGGTACTTCACCCCTCCACTTT
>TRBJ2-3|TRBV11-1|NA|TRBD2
CASSLEGLAGPSPTDTQYF
TGTGCCAGCAGCTTAGAAGGTCTAGCGGGGCCCAGCCCCACAGATACGCAGTATTTT
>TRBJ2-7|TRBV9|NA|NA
CASSPRLAYEQYF
TGTGCCAGCAGCCCTCGACTAGCCTACGAGCAGTACTTC
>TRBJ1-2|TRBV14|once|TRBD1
CASSQRDRGPGYGYTF
TGTGCCAGCAGCCAACGAGACAGGGGGCCTGGCTATGGCTACACCTTC
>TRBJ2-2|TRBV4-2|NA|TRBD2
CASSLGTSGREGGELFF
TGTGCCAGCAGCCTAGGGACTAGCGGGAGGGAGGGCGGGGAGCTGTTTTTT
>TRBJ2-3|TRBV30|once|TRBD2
CAWRASGTTDTQYF
TGTGCCTGGAGGGCTAGCGGGACGACAGATACGCAGTATTTT
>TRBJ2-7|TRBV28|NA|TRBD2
CASSTSGDSYEQYF
TGTGCCAGCAGTACTAGCGGTGATTCCTACGAGCAGTACTTC
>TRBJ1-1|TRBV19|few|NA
CATQGRAHTEAFF
TGTGCCACCCAGGGGAGGGCGCACACTGAAGCTTTCTTT
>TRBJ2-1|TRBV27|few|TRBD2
CASSEGLAGGNEQFF
TGTGCCAGCAGCGAAGGACTAGCGGGTGGCAATGAGCAGTTCTTC
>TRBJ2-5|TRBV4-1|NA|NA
CASSSPLGGGPGETQYF
TGCGCCAGCAGCTCCCCGCTAGGGGGAGGGCCGGGGGAGACCCAGTACTTC
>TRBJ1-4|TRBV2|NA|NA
CASTLLQATNEKLFF
TGTGCCAGCACCTTACTACAAGCAACTAATGAAAAACTGTTTTTT
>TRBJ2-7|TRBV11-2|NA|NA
CASSLDRTVEQYF
TGTGCCAGCAGCTTAGATCGGACTGTCGAGCAGTACTTC
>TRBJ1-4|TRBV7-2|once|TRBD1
CASSLVGQGTNEKLFF
TGTGCCAGCAGCTTAGTGGGACAGGGAACTAATGAAAAACTGTTTTTT
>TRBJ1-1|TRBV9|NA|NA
CASSVERVFTEAFF
TGTGCCAGCAGCGTAGAGAGGGTGTTTACTGAAGCTTTCTTT
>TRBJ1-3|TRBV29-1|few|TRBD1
CSARDRGPGNTIYF
TGCAGCGCTAGGGACAGGGGGCCTGGAAACACCATATATTTT
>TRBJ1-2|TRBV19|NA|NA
CASSPSDIYGYTF
TGTGCCAGTAGTCCGTCGGACATCTATGGCTACACCTTC
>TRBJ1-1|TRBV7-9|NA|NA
CASRTDMNTEAFF
TGTGCCAGCCGAACCGACATGAACACTGAAGCTTTCTTT
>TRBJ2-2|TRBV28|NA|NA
CATQRPGFAGELFF
TGTGCCACTCAGAGGCCTGGGTTTGCCGGGGAGCTGTTTTTT
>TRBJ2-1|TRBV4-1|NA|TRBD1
CASSWRQGVSYNEQFF
TGCGCCAGCAGCTGGAGACAGGGGGTATCCTACAATGAGCAGTTCTTC
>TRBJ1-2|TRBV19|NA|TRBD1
CASSTTQGVGGYTF
TGTGCCAGTAGTACTACGCAGGGGGTTGGGGGCTACACCTTC
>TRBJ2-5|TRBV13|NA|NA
CASSLEANQETQYF
TGTGCCAGCAGTTTAGAAGCCAACCAAGAGACCCAGTACTTC